Listed here are 25 T cell receptor beta chains from one sample, sequenced in a study of tumor and adjacent non-tumor tissue in lung cancer. A modified ARM-PCR protocol with three rounds of nested PCR amplified TCRbeta. Using its own MiXCR run on the multiplex PCR reads, TCRdb lists one record per CDR3 protein. The data show approximately 100,000 distinct CDR3 sequences, with more than 55% seen just once and roughly a fifth held by the top ten. No cell sorting was done before RNA was extracted from the tissue. More than 3 cm separated this lung sample from the edge of the tumor. Sample: distant non-tumor lung tissue. The receptors come from a man in his thirties or forties with non-small cell lung cancer.

This clonotype was picked up many times. The genes are TRBV6-5 and TRBJ1-5, with 8 bases fitting TRBD1. Per germline, CDR1 MNHEY and CDR2 SVGAGI. V gave up 6 bases and J gave up 3 bases; unmatched junction bases: 7. CDR3 length equals 15 residues. DNA for the CDR3: TGTGCCAGCAGAAAGGACAGGGCCAACAATCAGCCCCAGCATTTT. It codes for CASRKDRANNQPQHF.

J is TRBJ2-4 and V is TRBV11-2, with 9 bases fitting TRBD1. This CDR3 comprises 14 residues. Germline assignment: CDR1 SGHAT and CDR2 FQNNGV. V lost 3 bases, J lost 16 bases, and 13 bases stayed unmatched. CDR3 sequence (DNA): TGTGCCAGCAGCTTCACGGACAGGGGTCACTATCGATACTTC. It yields the protein CASSFTDRGHYRYF. Full variable domain (missing parts from reference TRBV11-2 and TRBJ2-4): EAGVAQSPRYKIIEKRQSVAFWCNPISGHATLYWYQQILGQGPKLLIQFQNNGVVDDSQLPKDRFSAERLKGVDSTLKIQPAKLEDSAVYLCASSFTDRGHYRYFGAGTRLSVL.

CDR3 DNA sequence: TGCAGCGTTTATGACGCAGGGCGCTATGGCTACACCTTC. It codes for CSVYDAGRYGYTF. The chain joins TRBV29-1 to TRBJ1-2; tentatively, D is TRBD1 (5 bases). V gave up 5 bases and J gave up 4 bases, with 14 bases separating them. The CDR3 covers 13 residues. Germline CDR1 and CDR2: SQVTM and ANQGSEA.

The rearrangement joins TRBV7-2 to TRBJ1-4; TRBD1 matches 7 bases. Germline V gene sequence: CDR1 SGHTA, CDR2 FQGNSA. Losses at the gene ends were 6 bases for V and 5 bases for J; bases not matched to a gene: 3. The CDR3 has 13 residues. CDR3 coding DNA: TGTGCCAGCAGAGCAGGGGGGAATGAAAAACTGTTTTTT. Its translation is CASRAGGNEKLFF.

With regard to this clonotype: The germline gene is not matched at one end of the junction; a read error may be the cause. The chain has TRBV20-1 and TRBJ1-1; D uncertain. The CDR3 is 13 residues long. Germline CDR1 and CDR2: DFQATT and SNEGSKA (reference sequence). The CDR3 reads CSARKGLNSEALF. As DNA, the CDR3 is TGCAGTGCTAGGAAGGGCCTGAACTCTGAAGCTTTATTT.

The CDR3 loop is CAWSLAGTVTDTQYF. DNA for the CDR3: TGTGCCTGGAGCTTGGCAGGAACGGTCACAGATACGCAGTATTTT. The V gene is TRBV30, the J gene TRBJ2-3, with D unclear. Germline V lookup: CDR1 GTSNPN, CDR2 SVGIG (reference sequence). The CDR3 consists of 15 residues. The V and J ends lost 3 bases and 2 bases respectively, with 15 bases between them.

This clonotype was observed a single time. This sequence joins TRBV20-1 and TRBJ2-1; maybe TRBD2 (6 bases). Trimming cost V 4 bases and J 12 bases, with 25 bases left between them. The V gene's germline CDR1 is DFQATT and CDR2 SNEGSKA (reference sequence). The CDR3 has 15 amino acids. CDR3: CSATFGIAERGGQFF. The CDR3 DNA is TGCAGTGCTACTTTTGGAATAGCGGAGAGGGGTGGGCAGTTCTTC.

This clonotype was observed a handful of times. The chain carries TRBV2 and TRBJ2-1; TRBD1 aligns across 8 bases. The CDR3 has 14 residues. Trimming removed 7 bases from V and 1 base from J; junction bases left unmatched: 3. Per the germline V gene, CDR1 is SNHLY and CDR2 is FYNNEI. In DNA, the CDR3 is TGTGCCAGCATCGACAGGGGATCCTACAATGAGCAGTTCTTC. It codes for CASIDRGSYNEQFF.

This clonotype was picked up one time. The junction shows a germline mismatch at one end, possibly a read error. The chain recombines TRBV11-2 with TRBJ1-2; D gene ambiguous. The CDR3 is 14 residues long. Per germline, CDR1 SGHAT and CDR2 FQNNGV. CDR3 sequence (DNA): TGTGCCAGCAGTTTAGATGGAACAGAGTATGGCTACACCTTC. Its translation is CASSLDGTEYGYTF.

This clonotype was picked up one time. A read error is possible here, since a much larger clone lies one base away. The chain carries TRBV5-1 and TRBJ1-3, with D hard to call. The CDR3 extends over 15 amino acids. Germline loops: CDR1 SGHRS, CDR2 YFSETQ. The CDR3 DNA follows: TGCGCCAGCAACTTGTATGGGGAGCCGGGAAACACCATATATTTT. Translation: CASNLYGEPGNTIYF.

This clonotype appeared a single time. The rearrangement joins TRBV20-1 to TRBJ1-1; D is possibly TRBD1 (6 bases). Germline values: CDR1 DFQATT, CDR2 SNEGSKA (reference sequence). This CDR3 comprises 16 residues. V lost 6 bases to trimming and J lost 0 bases, with 20 bases between them. The CDR3 protein is CSATYRDRPLNTEAFF. Here the CDR3 DNA reads TGCAGTGCCACCTACAGGGACCGCCCCCTGAACACTGAAGCTTTCTTT.

As regards this clonotype: Just one base apart from a much larger clone, this may be a read error. This chain uses TRBV4-1 with TRBJ1-2; 8 bases match TRBD1. The CDR3 has 15 residues. Germline V lookup: CDR1 MGHRA, CDR2 YSYEKL. Trimming removed 0 bases from V and 6 bases from J; junction bases left unmatched: 6. This CDR3 reads CASSQEFGQGHGYTF. The CDR3 DNA reads as TGCGCCAGCAGCCAAGAATTCGGACAGGGCCATGGCTACACCTTC.

The rearrangement joins TRBV4-2 to TRBJ2-3; D is unclear. The CDR3 is 14 residues long. Germline CDR1 is LGHNA and CDR2 is YNFKEQ. V was clipped by 10 bases and J by 7 bases, with 21 bases between them. This CDR3 is CAISKTVAVNTQYF. CDR3 DNA: TGTGCCATCAGTAAGACGGTGGCGGTTAATACGCAGTATTTT.

This clonotype was observed a handful of times. This sequence may be a read error, since a much larger clone differs from it by one base. V and J are TRBV20-1 and TRBJ2-3; possibly TRBD2 for D (5 bases). The germline CDR1 and CDR2 sequences are DFQATT and SNEGSKA (reference sequence). The CDR3 is made up of 15 amino acids. CDR3: CSLERRQSSTDMQYF. DNA for the CDR3: TGCAGCCTAGAGCGGCGACAATCTAGCACAGATATGCAGTATTTT.

Remarks on this clonotype: A junction end diverges from the germline sequence, so it may reflect a read error. The J gene is TRBJ1-2, the V gene TRBV11-2; 7 bases agree with TRBD1. Germline V gene data show CDR1 as SGHAT and CDR2 as FQNNGV. The CDR3 spans 13 residues. The CDR3 sequence is CSSRRTGAYGHTF. The CDR3, as DNA: TGTTCCAGCAGGCGAACAGGGGCCTATGGCCACACCTTC.

There are many counts of this clonotype. V is TRBV4-3 and J is TRBJ2-5; D possibly corresponds to TRBD2 (5 bases). The V end lost 0 bases, the J end lost 4 bases, and 12 bases lay between the germline ends. In germline, CDR1 is LGHNA, CDR2 YSLEER. This CDR3 has 15 amino acids. CDR3 in amino acids: CASSQEYGEIETQYF. CDR3 sequence (DNA): TGCGCCAGCAGCCAAGAATACGGGGAAATAGAGACCCAGTACTTC.

Note on this clonotype: One end of the junction is discordant with germline, which a read error may explain. The CDR3 region has the DNA TGTGGCAGCAGCCCCCGCCAGGGAGGGACTGAGCAGTTCTTC. This translates into CGSSPRQGGTEQFF. The rearrangement joins TRBV11-2 to TRBJ2-1; TRBD2 matches at 7 bases. CDR1 SGHAT and CDR2 FQNNGV come from the germline V gene. The CDR3 covers 14 residues.

About this clonotype itself: A read error may account for a junction end that differs from germline. The chain combines TRBV20-1 with TRBJ2-3; D possibly matches TRBD1 or TRBD2 (6 bases each). CDR1 is DFQATT, CDR2 SNEGSKA, per germline (reference sequence). The CDR3 is made up of 15 amino acids. CDR3 nucleotides: TGCAGTGCTAGTAAGGGTGGCGGGGACACATATACGCAGTATTTT. It specifies CSASKGGGDTYTQYF.

With respect to this clonotype: The conserved phenylalanine or tryptophan is not found at the CDR3 terminus, so this likely reflects a read error. The chain couples TRBV20-1 to TRBJ1-5; D is perhaps TRBD1 (6 bases). V lost 7 bases to trimming and J lost 4 bases, with 17 bases between them. Germline V lookup: CDR1 DFQATT, CDR2 SNEGSKA (reference sequence). This CDR3 spans 14 amino acids. CDR3 loop: CSVTGGGRNQPQHT. For the CDR3, the DNA is TGCAGTGTGACGGGGGGGGGCAGGAATCAGCCCCAGCATACT.

A note on this clonotype: At one of its ends the junction is not consistent with the germline gene, which may arise from a read error. The chain is built from TRBV11-1 and TRBJ2-2, with 9 positions matching TRBD2. The CDR3 spans 18 residues. CDR1 and CDR2 from the germline V gene are SGHAT and FQDESV (reference sequence). CDR3 nucleotide sequence: TGTACCAGCAGCTTACGGTCAGCGGGGGGCCCGGGCATCGGGGAGCTGTTTTTT. Amino acid sequence: CTSSLRSAGGPGIGELFF.

The CDR3 bases are TGTGCCAGCAGCCCTACGTACGGGGGTTACGTCCAGTACTTC. Amino acid sequence: CASSPTYGGYVQYF. The rearrangement uses TRBV11-2 and TRBJ2-7, with a possible D match to TRBD2 (6 bases). V lost 5 bases and J 10 bases, leaving 21 bases between the germline ends. Germline V CDR1 and CDR2: SGHAT, FQNNGV. The length of the CDR3 is 14 residues. Supplemented by reference TRBV11-2 and TRBJ2-7, the full variable domain reads EAGVAQSPRYKIIEKRQSVAFWCNPISGHATLYWYQQILGQGPKLLIQFQNNGVVDDSQLPKDRFSAERLKGVDSTLKIQPAKLEDSAVYLCASSPTYGGYVQYFGPGTRLTVT.

The chain is built from TRBV11-2 and TRBJ2-3; 7 bases match TRBD1. This CDR3 spans 15 amino acids. V was pared by 5 bases and J by 6 bases, with 11 bases of the junction left unmatched. Germline CDR1 is SGHAT and CDR2 is FQNNGV. This CDR3 is CASSIRQGATDTQYF. The CDR3 DNA reads TGTGCCAGCAGCATCAGACAGGGTGCGACGGATACGCAGTATTTT.

This sequence joins TRBV11-2 and TRBJ2-1; D not certain. Germline-derived CDR1 and CDR2 are SGHAT and FQNNGV. The CDR3 covers 14 residues. Trimming pared 1 base from V and 8 bases from J, leaving 12 bases between. The CDR3 region has the DNA TGTGCCAGCAGCTTAGTCGGAATGGGATATGAGCAGTTCTTC. Its translation: CASSLVGMGYEQFF.

This clonotype was counted only a few times. The chain combines TRBV11-2 with TRBJ2-5, with D perhaps matching TRBD2 (6 bases). V was trimmed by 10 bases and J by 5 bases, leaving 11 bases between them. Germline V gene sequence: CDR1 SGHAT, CDR2 FQNNGV. The CDR3 totals 11 residues. CDR3 DNA: TGTGCCATCGATGGGGGGGAGACCCAGTACTTC. Protein sequence: CAIDGGETQYF.

This clonotype appeared a few times. Since a much larger clone is just one base distant, this may be a read error. V and J are TRBV6-6 and TRBJ2-5; 10 nucleotides agree with TRBD1. This CDR3 region has 14 residues. The germline V gene encodes CDR1 MNHNY and CDR2 SVGAGI (reference sequence). CDR3: CVSNDRGPQETQYF. CDR3 bases: TGTGTCAGCAACGACAGGGGGCCCCAAGAGACCCAGTACTTC.